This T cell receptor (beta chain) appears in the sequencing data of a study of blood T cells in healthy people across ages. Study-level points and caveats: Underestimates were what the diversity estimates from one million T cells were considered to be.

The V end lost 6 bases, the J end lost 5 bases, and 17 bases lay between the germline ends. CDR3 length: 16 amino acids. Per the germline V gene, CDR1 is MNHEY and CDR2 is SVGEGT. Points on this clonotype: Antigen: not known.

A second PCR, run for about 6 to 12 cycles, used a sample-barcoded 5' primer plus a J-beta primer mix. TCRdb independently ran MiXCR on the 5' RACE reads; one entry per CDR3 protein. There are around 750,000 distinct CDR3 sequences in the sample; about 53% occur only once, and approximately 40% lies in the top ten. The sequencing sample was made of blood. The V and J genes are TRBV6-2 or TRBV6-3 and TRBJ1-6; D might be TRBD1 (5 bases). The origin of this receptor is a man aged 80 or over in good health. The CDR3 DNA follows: TGTGCCAGCAGCGCACCCGGACACTCAAATAATTCACCCCTCCACTTT. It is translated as CASSAPGHSNNSPLHF.